A selection of T cell receptor beta chains follows, all from one sample in a study of blood T cell repertoires in COVID-19. The data were produced by immunoSEQ multiplex PCR, yet TCRdb's version contains in-frame clones alone and is incomplete. Among over 200,000 clones listed, nearly 90% were seen once. The sample was PBMCs or T cells enriched from blood (not recorded which). These receptor sequences come from a man aged 25-45 years who had recovered from COVID-19. The CDR3 runs from the conserved cysteine through the conserved F or W. Each record gives: J gene, D gene, V gene, clone size, CDR3 DNA, CDR3 protein. The D gene is left open where the match is weak. Size is omitted from some rows. Given values are once, few, many or a class for expanded clones.

J: TRBJ1-2
D: -
V: TRBV13
size: -
DNA: TGTGCCAGCAGCTTAGGACAGGGCGGTGGCTACACCTTC
CDR3: CASSLGQGGGYTF

J: TRBJ1-3
D: -
V: TRBV5-6
size: -
DNA: TGTGCCAGCAGCTTACGGGGGGTCACCTCTGGAAACACCATATATTTT
CDR3: CASSLRGVTSGNTIYF

J: TRBJ1-6
D: TRBD1
V: TRBV6-4
size: -
DNA: TGTGCCAGCAGTGCCCACGGGACAGGGCTTTCACCCCTCCACTTT
CDR3: CASSAHGTGLSPLHF

J: TRBJ1-4
D: TRBD1
V: TRBV6-5
size: -
DNA: TGTGCCAGCAGCCTCAGGACAGGTCGAGAAGAAAAACTGTTTTTT
CDR3: CASSLRTGREEKLFF

J: TRBJ2-3
D: -
V: TRBV30
size: -
DNA: TGTGCCTGGAGTGTCAATTGGGGGGGCACAGATACGCAGTATTTT
CDR3: CAWSVNWGGTDTQYF

J: TRBJ1-4
D: -
V: TRBV27
size: -
DNA: TGTGCCAGCAGAGGGGGTGTAGCTAATGAAAAACTGTTTTTT
CDR3: CASRGGVANEKLFF

J: TRBJ1-2
D: TRBD1
V: TRBV10-3
size: -
DNA: TGTGCCATCAGTTCGGACAGGGGGCTGTCGGGTATGGGCTACACCTTC
CDR3: CAISSDRGLSGMGYTF

J: TRBJ2-1
D: TRBD2
V: TRBV12-5
size: -
DNA: TGTGCTAGTGGCCTCTGGACTAGCGGGGATGAGCAGTTCTTC
CDR3: CASGLWTSGDEQFF

J: TRBJ2-7
D: TRBD2
V: TRBV5-6
size: -
DNA: TGTGCCAGCAGCTTGAGAGGACTAGTCTACGAGCAGTACTTC
CDR3: CASSLRGLVYEQYF

J: TRBJ2-1
D: TRBD1
V: TRBV27
size: -
DNA: TGTGCCAGCAGTCCCGGACAGGGCAATGAGCAGTTCTTC
CDR3: CASSPGQGNEQFF

J: TRBJ2-7
D: -
V: TRBV28
size: -
DNA: TGTGCCAGCAGTTTATTGCCAGGGTTCAACGAGCAGTACTTC
CDR3: CASSLLPGFNEQYF

J: TRBJ1-5
D: -
V: TRBV3-1/TRBV3-2
size: -
DNA: TGTGCCAGCAGCCAAAGCCATAGCAATCAGCCCCAGCATTTT
CDR3: CASSQSHSNQPQHF

J: TRBJ2-5
D: -
V: TRBV5-1
size: -
DNA: TGCGCCAGCAGCTTGGCCGGTGCAAGCAGGGTCGGAGAGACCCAGTACTTC
CDR3: CASSLAGASRVGETQYF

J: TRBJ1-2
D: -
V: TRBV10-3
size: -
DNA: TGTGCCATCAGTGAGTCACCAGGGAACTATGGCTACACCTTC
CDR3: CAISESPGNYGYTF

J: TRBJ1-1
D: TRBD1
V: TRBV2
size: -
DNA: TGTGCCAGCGGCGGACAGGGCAACCCGAACACTGAAGCTTTCTTT
CDR3: CASGGQGNPNTEAFF

J: TRBJ2-2
D: -
V: TRBV11-2
size: many
DNA: TGTGCCAGCAGCTTTAATATGGGGAGCACCGGGGAGCTGTTTTTT
CDR3: CASSFNMGSTGELFF

J: TRBJ2-1
D: -
V: TRBV11-1
size: -
DNA: TGTGCCAGCAGCCCCGCCCGGACTCAGCAGTTCTTC
CDR3: CASSPARTQQFF

J: TRBJ2-5
D: -
V: TRBV3-1/TRBV3-2
size: -
DNA: TGTGCCAGCAGCCAAGGTTTCGGGTCCCCAGAGACCCAGTACTTC
CDR3: CASSQGFGSPETQYF

J: TRBJ2-7
D: TRBD2
V: TRBV30
size: -
DNA: TGTGCCTGGAGTCCAGCGGGAGGCCCCTACGAGCAGTACTTC
CDR3: CAWSPAGGPYEQYF

J: TRBJ1-1
D: -
V: TRBV20-1
size: -
DNA: TGCAGTGCCTCGGGTGGGACTGAAGCTTTCTTT
CDR3: CSASGGTEAFF

J: TRBJ1-2
D: TRBD1
V: TRBV7-9
size: -
DNA: TGTGCCAGCAGCTTCGCAATACAGGGGACACATGGCTACACCTTC
CDR3: CASSFAIQGTHGYTF

J: TRBJ1-2
D: TRBD1
V: TRBV28
size: few
DNA: TGTGCCAGCAGCACGGACAGGTGGGGCTACACCTTC
CDR3: CASSTDRWGYTF

J: TRBJ1-3
D: TRBD1
V: TRBV3-1/TRBV3-2
size: -
DNA: TGTGCCAGCAGCCAAGTCCAAGGGACAGGCTCTGGAAACACCATATATTTT
CDR3: CASSQVQGTGSGNTIYF

J: TRBJ2-5
D: TRBD2
V: TRBV19
size: -
DNA: TGTGCCAGTAGTACCCAGAAGCGGGACACCCAGTACTTC
CDR3: CASSTQKRDTQYF

J: TRBJ1-2
D: -
V: TRBV12-3/TRBV12-4
size: -
DNA: TGTGCCAGCAGTTTCGGGGTTAGTGGCTACACCTTC
CDR3: CASSFGVSGYTF

J: TRBJ1-2
D: -
V: TRBV7-8
size: -
DNA: TGTGCCAGCAGCTTAGCGGGACATAACTATGGCTACACCTTC
CDR3: CASSLAGHNYGYTF

J: TRBJ2-5
D: TRBD2
V: TRBV5-1
size: -
DNA: TGCGCCAGCAGCTCCGGGACTAGCGGGGGGGAGACCCAGTACTTC
CDR3: CASSSGTSGGETQYF

J: TRBJ1-1
D: -
V: TRBV5-1
size: -
DNA: TGCGCCAGCAGCTTGGACAGGTTAGACACTGAAGCTTTCTTT
CDR3: CASSLDRLDTEAFF

J: TRBJ2-3
D: TRBD2
V: TRBV7-2
size: -
DNA: TGTGCCAGCAGCACAAGACTAGCGGGGGGGGTGGATACGCAGTATTTT
CDR3: CASSTRLAGGVDTQYF

J: TRBJ1-3
D: -
V: TRBV27
size: -
DNA: TGTGCCAGCAGTCCCTCCCTAGCAGCTGGAAACACCATATATTTT
CDR3: CASSPSLAAGNTIYF

J: TRBJ2-6
D: -
V: TRBV7-2
size: -
DNA: TGTGCCAGCAGCTTATTTCCGGGCTCTGGGGCCAACGTCCTGACTTTC
CDR3: CASSLFPGSGANVLTF

J: TRBJ1-1
D: -
V: TRBV10-3
size: -
DNA: TGTGCCACTGGAAGTGAAGGGGCAGGGTATAGGAACACTGAAGCTTTCTTT
CDR3: CATGSEGAGYRNTEAFF

J: TRBJ2-1
D: TRBD1
V: TRBV14
size: few
DNA: TGTGCCAGCAGCCGACGAGACAGGGGGCTTCTCGGTGAGCAGTTCTTC
CDR3: CASSRRDRGLLGEQFF

J: TRBJ1-1
D: -
V: TRBV11-2
size: -
DNA: TGTGCCAGCAGCCCGGGGGGGAACACTGAAGCTTTCTTT
CDR3: CASSPGGNTEAFF

J: TRBJ2-2
D: -
V: TRBV11-3
size: -
DNA: TGTGCCAGCAGCTTAGGGCGGGGCTGGAACACCGGGGAGCTGTTTTTT
CDR3: CASSLGRGWNTGELFF

J: TRBJ2-3
D: TRBD1
V: TRBV14
size: -
DNA: TGTGCCAGCAGCCTGGATTATGGGACAGGGGGATCAAATACGCAGTATTTT
CDR3: CASSLDYGTGGSNTQYF

J: TRBJ2-5
D: TRBD1
V: TRBV10-1
size: -
DNA: TGCGCCAGCAGTGATTTGGGGACAGGGCGAAAAGAGACCCAGTACTTC
CDR3: CASSDLGTGRKETQYF

J: TRBJ1-1
D: -
V: TRBV19
size: -
DNA: TGTGCCAGTACGAGGGAACCGAACACTGAAGCTTTCTTT
CDR3: CASTREPNTEAFF

J: TRBJ1-1
D: -
V: TRBV19
size: -
DNA: TGTGCCAGTAGTAGGGGAGGCGACACTGAAGCTTTCTTT
CDR3: CASSRGGDTEAFF

J: TRBJ1-5
D: -
V: TRBV6-5
size: -
DNA: TGTGCCAGCAGCTCGGGTGGGAGCAATCAGCCCCAGCATTTT
CDR3: CASSSGGSNQPQHF

J: TRBJ1-2
D: -
V: TRBV5-4
size: -
DNA: TGTGCCAGCAGCCGCGACACGAATTCGGCCTATGGCTACACCTTC
CDR3: CASSRDTNSAYGYTF

J: TRBJ1-6
D: -
V: TRBV5-6
size: -
DNA: TGTGCCAGCAGCCCCAATGGTAAATCCCGGAATTCACCCCTCCACTTT
CDR3: CASSPNGKSRNSPLHF